The T cell receptor beta chain described here comes from a study of blood T cell repertoires in COVID-19. Assay used: immunoSEQ multiplex PCR; TCRdb lists only in-frame clones, some missing. The sample includes roughly 260,000 clones, roughly 86% of them seen just once. Trimming pared 3 bases from V and 4 bases from J, leaving 13 bases between. In germline, CDR1 is MDHEN, CDR2 SYDVKM. The CDR3 has 15 residues. Before being deemed recovered, Cohort 3 donors had two negative PCRs, clearance, or symptom resolution. The clonotype was recovered from a woman in her late teens or twenties who had recovered from COVID-19. Sequencing was done on a sample of PBMCs or T cells enriched from blood (not recorded which). The chain combines TRBV28 with TRBJ1-5; D gene ambiguous. CDR3 amino acids: CASSLGLDLNQPQHF. The CDR3 nucleotides are TGTGCCAGCAGTTTGGGTCTGGACTTGAATCAGCCCCAGCATTTT.